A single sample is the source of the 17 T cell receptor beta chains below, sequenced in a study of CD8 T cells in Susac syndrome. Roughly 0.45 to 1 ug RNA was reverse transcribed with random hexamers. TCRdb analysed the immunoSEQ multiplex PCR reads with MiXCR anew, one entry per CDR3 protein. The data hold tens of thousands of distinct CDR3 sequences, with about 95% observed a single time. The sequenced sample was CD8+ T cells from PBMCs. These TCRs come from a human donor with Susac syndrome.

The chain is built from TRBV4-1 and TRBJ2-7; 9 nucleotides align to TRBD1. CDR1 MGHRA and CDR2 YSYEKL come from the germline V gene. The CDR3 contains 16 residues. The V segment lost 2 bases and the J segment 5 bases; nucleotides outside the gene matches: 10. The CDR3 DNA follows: TGCGCCAGCAGCCAACCCTACAGGGGGCGCGACGACGAGCAGTACTTC. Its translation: CASSQPYRGRDDEQYF.

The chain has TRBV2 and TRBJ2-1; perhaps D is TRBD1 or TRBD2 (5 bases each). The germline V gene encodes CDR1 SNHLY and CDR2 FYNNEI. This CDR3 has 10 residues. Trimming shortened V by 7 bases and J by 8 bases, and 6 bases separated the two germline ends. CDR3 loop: CASTGHEQFF. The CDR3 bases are TGTGCCAGCACGGGGCATGAGCAGTTCTTC.

CDR3 bases: TGTGCCAGCAGCTTATTCAACGTGCCTGGGAACGAGCAGTACTTC. Translating it yields CASSLFNVPGNEQYF. The J gene is TRBJ2-7, the V gene TRBV11-2; D not resolved. Trimming took off 2 bases at V and 5 bases at J, with 16 bases between the two ends. This CDR3 comprises 15 residues. From germline, CDR1 is SGHAT and CDR2 FQNNGV.

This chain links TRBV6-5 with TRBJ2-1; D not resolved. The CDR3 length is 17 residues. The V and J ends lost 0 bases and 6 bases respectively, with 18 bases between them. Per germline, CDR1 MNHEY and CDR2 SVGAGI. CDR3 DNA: TGTGCCAGCAGTTACTCGATAACGGCTAGTAGTGCCAATGAGCAGTTCTTC. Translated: CASSYSITASSANEQFF.

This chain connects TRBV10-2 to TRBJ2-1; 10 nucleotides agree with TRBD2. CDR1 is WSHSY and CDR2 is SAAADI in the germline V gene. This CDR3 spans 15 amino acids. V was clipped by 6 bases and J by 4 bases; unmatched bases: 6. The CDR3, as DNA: TGCGCCAGCAGCTTCCTAGCGGGGGATTACAATGAGCAGTTCTTC. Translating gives CASSFLAGDYNEQFF.

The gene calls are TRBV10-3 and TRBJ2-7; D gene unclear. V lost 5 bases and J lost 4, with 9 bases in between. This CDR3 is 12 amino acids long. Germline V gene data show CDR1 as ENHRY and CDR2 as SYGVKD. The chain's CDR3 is CAISIKGYEQYF. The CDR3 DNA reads TGTGCCATCAGTATAAAAGGATACGAGCAGTACTTC.

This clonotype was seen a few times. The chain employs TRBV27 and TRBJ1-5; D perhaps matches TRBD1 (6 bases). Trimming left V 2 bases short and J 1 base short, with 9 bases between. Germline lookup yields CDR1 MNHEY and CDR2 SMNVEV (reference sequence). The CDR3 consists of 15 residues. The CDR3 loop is CASSLAGVSNQPQHF. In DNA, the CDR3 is TGTGCCAGCAGTTTAGCAGGGGTGAGCAATCAGCCCCAGCATTTT.

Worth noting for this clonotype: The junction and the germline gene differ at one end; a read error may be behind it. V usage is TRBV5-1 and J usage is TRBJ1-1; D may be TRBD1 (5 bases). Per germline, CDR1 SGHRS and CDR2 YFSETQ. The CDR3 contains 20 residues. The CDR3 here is CASSLKSEAEGTSLKTEAFF. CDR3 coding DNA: TGCGCCAGCAGCTTGAAAAGCGAGGCTGAAGGGACCTCATTGAAAACTGAAGCTTTCTTT.

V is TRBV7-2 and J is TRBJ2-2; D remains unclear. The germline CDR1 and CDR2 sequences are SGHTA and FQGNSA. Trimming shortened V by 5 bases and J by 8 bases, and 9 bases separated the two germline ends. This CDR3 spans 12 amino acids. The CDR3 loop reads CASSHPTGELFF. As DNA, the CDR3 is TGTGCCAGCAGCCACCCGACGGGGGAGCTGTTTTTT.

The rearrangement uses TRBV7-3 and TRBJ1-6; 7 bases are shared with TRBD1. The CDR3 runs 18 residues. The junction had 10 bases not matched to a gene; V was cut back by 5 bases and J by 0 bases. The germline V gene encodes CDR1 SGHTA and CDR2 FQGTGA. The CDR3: CASSPRQGPSSYNSPLHF. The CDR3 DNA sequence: TGTGCCAGCAGCCCAAGACAGGGCCCAAGCTCCTATAATTCACCCCTCCACTTT.

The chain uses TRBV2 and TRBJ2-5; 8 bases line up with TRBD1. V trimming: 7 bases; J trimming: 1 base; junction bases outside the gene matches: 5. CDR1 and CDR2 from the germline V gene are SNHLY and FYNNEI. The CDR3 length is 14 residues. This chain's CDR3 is CASTPQGAQETQYF. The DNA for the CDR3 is TGTGCCAGCACCCCTCAGGGGGCCCAAGAGACCCAGTACTTC.

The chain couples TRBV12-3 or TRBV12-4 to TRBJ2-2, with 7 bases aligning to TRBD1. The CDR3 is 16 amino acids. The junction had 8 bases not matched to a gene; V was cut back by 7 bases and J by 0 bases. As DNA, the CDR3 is TGTGCCAGCAATCCTTACAGGGGATCGAACACCGGGGAGCTGTTTTTT. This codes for CASNPYRGSNTGELFF.

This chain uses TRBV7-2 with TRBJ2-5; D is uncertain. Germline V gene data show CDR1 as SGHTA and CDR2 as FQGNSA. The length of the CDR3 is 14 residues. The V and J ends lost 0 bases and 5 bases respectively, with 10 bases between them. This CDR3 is CASSLATQEETQYF. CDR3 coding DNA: TGTGCCAGCAGCTTAGCGACCCAAGAGGAGACCCAGTACTTC.

This CDR3 reads CASSPLSDSKETQYF. CDR3 coding DNA: TGTGCCAGCTCACCACTGTCCGACAGCAAAGAGACCCAGTACTTC. This chain connects TRBV18 to TRBJ2-5; tentatively, D is TRBD1 (5 bases). The germline V and J ends were trimmed by 1 base and 3 bases, with 12 bases remaining between them. This CDR3 is built from 15 residues. From germline, CDR1 is KGHSH and CDR2 LQKENI.

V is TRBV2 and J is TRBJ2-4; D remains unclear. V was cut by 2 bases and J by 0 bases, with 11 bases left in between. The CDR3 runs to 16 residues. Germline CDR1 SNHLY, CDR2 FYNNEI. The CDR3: CASSEFVRTAKNIQYF. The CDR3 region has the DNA TGTGCCAGCAGTGAATTTGTAAGGACAGCCAAAAACATTCAGTACTTC.

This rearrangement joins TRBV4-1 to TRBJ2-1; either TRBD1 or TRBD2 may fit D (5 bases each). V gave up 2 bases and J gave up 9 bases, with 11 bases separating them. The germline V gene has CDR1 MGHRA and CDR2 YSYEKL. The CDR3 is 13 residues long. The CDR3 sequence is CASSQLRGREQFF. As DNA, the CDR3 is TGCGCCAGCAGCCAACTTCGGGGCCGTGAGCAGTTCTTC.

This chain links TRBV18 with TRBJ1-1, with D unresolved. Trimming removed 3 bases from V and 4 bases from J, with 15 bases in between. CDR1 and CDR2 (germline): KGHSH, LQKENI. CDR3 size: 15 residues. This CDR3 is CASSPQTPWITEAFF. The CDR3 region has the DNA TGTGCCAGCTCACCGCAGACCCCTTGGATCACTGAAGCTTTCTTT.